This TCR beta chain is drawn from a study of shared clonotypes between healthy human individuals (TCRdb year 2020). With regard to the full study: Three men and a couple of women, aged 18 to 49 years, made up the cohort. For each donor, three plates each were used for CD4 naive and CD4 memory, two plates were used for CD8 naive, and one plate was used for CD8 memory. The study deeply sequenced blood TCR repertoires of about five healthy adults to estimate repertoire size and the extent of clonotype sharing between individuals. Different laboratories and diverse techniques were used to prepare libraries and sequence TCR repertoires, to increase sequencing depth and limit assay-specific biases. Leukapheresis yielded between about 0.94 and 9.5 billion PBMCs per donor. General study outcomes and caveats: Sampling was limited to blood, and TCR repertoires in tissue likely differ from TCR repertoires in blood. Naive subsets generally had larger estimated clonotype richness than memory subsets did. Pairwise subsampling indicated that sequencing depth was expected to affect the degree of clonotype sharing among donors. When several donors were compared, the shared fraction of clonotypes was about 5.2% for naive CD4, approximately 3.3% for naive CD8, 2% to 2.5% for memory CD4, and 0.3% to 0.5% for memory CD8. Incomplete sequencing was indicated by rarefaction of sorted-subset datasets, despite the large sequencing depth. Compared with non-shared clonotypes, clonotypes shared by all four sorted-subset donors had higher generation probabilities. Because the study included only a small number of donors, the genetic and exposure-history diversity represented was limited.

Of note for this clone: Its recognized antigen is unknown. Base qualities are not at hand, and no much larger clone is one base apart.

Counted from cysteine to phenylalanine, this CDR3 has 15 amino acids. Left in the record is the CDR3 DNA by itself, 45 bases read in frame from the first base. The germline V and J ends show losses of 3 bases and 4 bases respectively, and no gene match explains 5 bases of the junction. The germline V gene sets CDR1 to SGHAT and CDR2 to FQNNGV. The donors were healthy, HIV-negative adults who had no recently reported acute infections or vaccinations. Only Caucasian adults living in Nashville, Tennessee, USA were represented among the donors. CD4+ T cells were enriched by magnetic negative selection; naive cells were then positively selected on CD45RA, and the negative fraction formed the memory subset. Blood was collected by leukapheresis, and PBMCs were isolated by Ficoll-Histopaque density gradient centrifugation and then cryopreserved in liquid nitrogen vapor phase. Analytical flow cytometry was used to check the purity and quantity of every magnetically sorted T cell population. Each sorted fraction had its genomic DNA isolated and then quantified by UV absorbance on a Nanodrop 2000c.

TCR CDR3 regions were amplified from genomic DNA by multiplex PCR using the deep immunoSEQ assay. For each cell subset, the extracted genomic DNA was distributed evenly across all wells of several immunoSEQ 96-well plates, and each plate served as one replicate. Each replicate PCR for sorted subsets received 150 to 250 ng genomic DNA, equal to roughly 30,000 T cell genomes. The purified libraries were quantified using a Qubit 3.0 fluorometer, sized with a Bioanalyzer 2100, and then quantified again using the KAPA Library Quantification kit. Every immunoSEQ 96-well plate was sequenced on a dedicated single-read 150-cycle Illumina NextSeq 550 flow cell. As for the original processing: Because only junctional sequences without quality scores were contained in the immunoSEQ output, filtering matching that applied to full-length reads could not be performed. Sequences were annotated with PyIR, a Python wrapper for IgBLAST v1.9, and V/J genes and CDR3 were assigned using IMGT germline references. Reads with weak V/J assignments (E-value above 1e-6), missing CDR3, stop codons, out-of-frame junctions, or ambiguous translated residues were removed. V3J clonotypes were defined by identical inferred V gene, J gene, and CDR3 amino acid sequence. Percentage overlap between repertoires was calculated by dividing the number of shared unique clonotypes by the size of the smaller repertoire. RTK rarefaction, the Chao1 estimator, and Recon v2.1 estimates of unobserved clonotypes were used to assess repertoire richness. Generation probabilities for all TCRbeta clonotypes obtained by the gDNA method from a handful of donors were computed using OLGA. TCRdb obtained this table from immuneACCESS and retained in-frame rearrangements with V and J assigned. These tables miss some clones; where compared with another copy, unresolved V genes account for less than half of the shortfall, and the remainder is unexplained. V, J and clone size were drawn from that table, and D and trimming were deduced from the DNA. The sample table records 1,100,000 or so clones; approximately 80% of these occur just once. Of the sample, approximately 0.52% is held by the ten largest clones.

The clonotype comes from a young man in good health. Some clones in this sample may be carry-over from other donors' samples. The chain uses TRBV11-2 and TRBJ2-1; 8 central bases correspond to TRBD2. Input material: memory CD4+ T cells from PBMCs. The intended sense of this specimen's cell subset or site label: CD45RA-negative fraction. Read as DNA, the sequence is TGTGCCAGCAGCTTGGGACTAGGGACGTACAATGAGCAGTTCTTC. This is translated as CASSLGLGTYNEQFF. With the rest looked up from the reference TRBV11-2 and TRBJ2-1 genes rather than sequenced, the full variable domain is EAGVAQSPRYKIIEKRQSVAFWCNPISGHATLYWYQQILGQGPKLLIQFQNNGVVDDSQLPKDRFSAERLKGVDSTLKIQPAKLEDSAVYLCASSLGLGTYNEQFFGPGTRLTVL.